The 20 T cell receptor beta chains below were found in one sample sequenced in a study of cytomegalovirus exposure and HLA in healthy donors. Both 60 Vbeta primers and 13 Jbeta primers went into the PCR. This table comes from immunoSEQ multiplex PCR, and its TCRdb copy is limited to in-frame clones, with some not included. The table shows approximately 220,000 clones, with about four fifths occurring only once. The sequencing sample was made of PBMCs. These receptors came from a man younger than 45 in good health and CMV-seronegative.

V and J are TRBV27 and TRBJ1-3, with D possibly TRBD1 on 6 matching bases. Per germline, CDR1 MNHEY and CDR2 SMNVEV (reference sequence). The CDR3 has 19 amino acids. Trimming removed 5 bases from V and 4 bases from J, with 27 bases in between. CDR3 sequence reads: CASSPLWGTSTLRGNTIYF. The CDR3 bases are TGTGCCAGCAGTCCCCTATGGGGGACATCTACCCTAAGGGGAAACACCATATATTTT.

The sample holds a few counts of this clone. A read error may produce the germline difference seen at one junction end. The genes are TRBV6-5 and TRBJ2-6, with a possible D match to TRBD1 (5 bases). The CDR3 sequence is 14 residues long. Germline-derived CDR1 and CDR2 are MNHEY and SVGAGI. CDR3 loop: CASSSRSGASVLTF. Written as DNA, the CDR3 is TGTGCCAGCAGTTCTAGGTCTGGGGCCAGCGTCCTGACTTTC.

CDR3 sequence (DNA): TGCGCCAGCCAGTCTGATCTACGACGGGGCACCGGGGAGCTGTTTTTT. It is translated as CASQSDLRRGTGELFF. V usage is TRBV5-1 and J usage is TRBJ2-2; TRBD2 might be the D (5 bases). The CDR3 has 16 amino acids. CDR1 is SGHRS, CDR2 YFSETQ, per germline. The V and J ends lost 7 bases and 4 bases respectively, with 20 bases between them. The full variable domain, in which reference TRBV5-1 and TRBJ2-2 provide the parts outside the CDR3, is KAGVTQTPRYLIKTRGQQVTLSCSPISGHRSVSWYQQTPGQGLQFLFEYFSETQRNKGNFPGRFSGRQFSNSRSEMNVSTLELGDSALYLCASQSDLRRGTGELFFGEGSRLTVL.

This chain uses TRBV14 with TRBJ2-5; possible D gene TRBD2, 6 bases. Germline CDR1 and CDR2: SGHDN and FVKESK. The CDR3 has 16 amino acids. V was cut by 0 bases and J by 5 bases, with 16 bases left in between. As DNA, the CDR3 is TGTGCCAGCAGCCAAGAGGGACCGGGGGTCCGTGAGACCCAGTACTTC. Protein sequence: CASSQEGPGVRETQYF.

The rearrangement uses TRBV5-1 and TRBJ2-7; 8 positions match TRBD1. The CDR3 is 14 residues long. V trimming: 2 bases; J trimming: 4 bases; junction bases outside the gene matches: 5. Germline-derived CDR1 and CDR2 are SGHRS and YFSETQ. DNA for the CDR3: TGCGCCAGCAGCTTTCAGCAGGGGGCTTACGAGCAGTACTTC. This sequence encodes CASSFQQGAYEQYF.

The chain uses TRBV27 and TRBJ2-7; no clear D gene. The V end was cut by 4 bases, the J end by 5 bases, with 6 bases between. Germline values: CDR1 MNHEY, CDR2 SMNVEV (reference sequence). CDR3 length equals 11 residues. CDR3 sequence reads: CASSYGDEQYF. The CDR3 bases are TGTGCCAGCAGTTATGGAGACGAGCAGTACTTC.

This clone was recorded once. The chain recombines TRBV21-1 with TRBJ1-5. TRBV21-1 is a pseudogene. The CDR3 length is 15 residues. CDR3 region: CASSKGLGSRQPQHF. The DNA for the CDR3 is TGTGCCAGCAGCAAAGGGCTAGGGAGCCGACAGCCCCAGCATTTT.

This chain connects TRBV5-1 to TRBJ1-2; 9 bases are shared with TRBD1. The CDR3 runs to 14 residues. Germline V gives CDR1 SGHRS, CDR2 YFSETQ. The trim removed 1 base at V and 6 bases at J, leaving 4 bases unmatched. CDR3 residues: CASSLTGTGNGYTF. As DNA, the CDR3 is TGCGCCAGCAGCTTGACCGGGACAGGGAATGGCTACACCTTC.

This clone was detected only a few times. The chain couples TRBV6-5 to TRBJ1-2; the match to TRBD1 covers 8 bases. Germline lookup yields CDR1 MNHEY and CDR2 SVGAGI. The CDR3 runs to 16 residues. Trimming removed 0 bases from V and 2 bases from J; junction bases left unmatched: 5. CDR3 bases: TGTGCCAGCAGTTACTCGATTCAGGGGGCAAACTATGGCTACACCTTC. Amino acids: CASSYSIQGANYGYTF.

This clone has only a few counts. V usage is TRBV5-4 and J usage is TRBJ1-5; 7 bases align to TRBD1. Looked up from germline, CDR1 is SGHNT and CDR2 is YYREEE (reference sequence). Losses at the gene ends were 0 bases for V and 5 bases for J; bases not matched to a gene: 14. This CDR3 is built from 18 residues. The CDR3 sequence: CASSLVTPPGTEDQPQHF. The CDR3 DNA reads as TGTGCCAGCAGCTTGGTAACACCCCCCGGGACAGAAGATCAGCCCCAGCATTTT. The variable domain in full, with the rest retrieved from reference TRBV5-4 and TRBJ1-5, is ETGVTQSPTHLIKTRGQQVTLRCSSQSGHNTVSWYQQALGQGPQFIFQYYREEENGRGNFPPRFSGLQFPNYSSELNVNALELDDSALYLCASSLVTPPGTEDQPQHFGDGTRLSIL.

V is TRBV4-3 and J is TRBJ1-3, with TRBD1 matching 9 bases. Germline values: CDR1 LGHNA, CDR2 YSLEER. V trimming: 1 base; J trimming: 0 bases; junction bases outside the gene matches: 7. The CDR3 extends over 18 amino acids. CDR3 region: CASSQAGTGTLSGNTIYF. As DNA, the CDR3 is TGCGCCAGCAGCCAAGCCGGGACAGGGACACTCTCTGGAAACACCATATATTTT.

CDR3 protein: CASSVRTADYEQYF. CDR3 nucleotide sequence: TGTGCCAGCAGTGTTCGGACAGCAGACTACGAGCAGTACTTC. V and J are TRBV6-6 and TRBJ2-7; possible D gene TRBD1, 6 bases. V lost 5 bases and J lost 3, with 14 bases in between. From germline, CDR1 is MNHNY and CDR2 SVGAGI (reference sequence). This CDR3 has 14 residues.

The gene calls are TRBV4-1 and TRBJ2-1; 9 bases are a match to TRBD2. J lost 8 bases, V lost 0 bases, and 11 bases had no gene match. CDR3 length: 17 amino acids. Germline CDR1 is MGHRA and CDR2 is YSYEKL. Written as DNA, the CDR3 is TGCGCCAGCAGCCAAGACGGCGGGGGGGCCGGGTTGTATGAGCAGTTCTTC. It is translated as CASSQDGGGAGLYEQFF.

The chain uses TRBV15 and TRBJ2-5; 15 positions match TRBD2. Per germline, CDR1 LNHNV and CDR2 YYDKDF (reference sequence). CDR3 length: 17 residues. J lost 4 bases, V lost 6 bases, and 9 bases had no gene match. The CDR3 sequence is CATSGTSGGPGRETQYF. The CDR3 DNA follows: TGTGCCACCAGTGGGACTAGCGGGGGGCCGGGTCGAGAGACCCAGTACTTC.

This clone was recorded only once. This rearrangement joins TRBV29-1 to TRBJ1-4; D may be TRBD1 (5 bases). Germline V gene lookup returns CDR1 SQVTM and CDR2 ANQGSEA. This CDR3 is 12 amino acids long. V was trimmed by 7 bases and J by 8 bases, leaving 14 bases between them. For the CDR3, the DNA is TGCAGCGGACGGTGGGGGGGGGAAAAACTGTTTTTT. Translated, it gives CSGRWGGEKLFF.

This chain connects TRBV4-1 to TRBJ2-1, with 11 bases matching TRBD2. Germline assignment: CDR1 MGHRA and CDR2 YSYEKL. V lost 5 bases and J lost 8; bases outside the gene matches: 5. The CDR3 contains 14 residues. The CDR3 coding sequence is TGCGCCAGCAGCACGGGACTAGCGGACGATGAGCAGTTCTTC. This gives the protein CASSTGLADDEQFF.

This clone was picked up one time. This chain joins TRBV11-2 and TRBJ2-1, with 8 positions matching TRBD1. The CDR3 has 15 amino acids. Looked up from germline, CDR1 is SGHAT and CDR2 is FQNNGV. The junction had 3 bases not matched to a gene; V was cut back by 5 bases and J by 0 bases. CDR3 in DNA: TGTGCCAGCAGCCCAGACAGGGGCTCCTACAATGAGCAGTTCTTC. Its protein product is CASSPDRGSYNEQFF.

The chain carries TRBV4-3 and TRBJ1-2, with a tentative D call TRBD1 (6 bases). The V end lost 1 base, the J end lost 8 bases, and 17 bases lay between the germline ends. CDR1 and CDR2 from the germline V gene are LGHNA and YSLEER. This CDR3 is 15 amino acids long. The CDR3 coding sequence is TGCGCCAGCAGCCAAGTACCGGGAGGGGGTAGCGGCTACACCTTC. It specifies CASSQVPGGGSGYTF.

In its sample, this clone was seen once. The chain uses TRBV10-3 and TRBJ1-5; perhaps TRBD1 as D (5 bases). Deletions cut 0 bases from V and 7 bases from J, with 7 bases between. CDR3 length equals 13 residues. Germline CDR1 and CDR2: ENHRY and SYGVKD. CDR3 coding DNA: TGTGCCATCAGTGAGTCAGGGGTCCAGCCCCAGCATTTT. It encodes CAISESGVQPQHF.

This chain links TRBV7-8 with TRBJ2-7; 8 nucleotides align to TRBD1. Trimming took 5 bases from V and 2 from J; bases not matched to a gene: 17. The CDR3 sequence is 18 residues long. CDR1 is SGHVS and CDR2 is FQNEAQ in the germline V gene. The CDR3 loop reads CASSPRLRQGLHPYEQYF. The CDR3 nucleotides read TGTGCCAGCAGCCCCAGACTCCGACAGGGGCTTCACCCCTACGAGCAGTACTTC.